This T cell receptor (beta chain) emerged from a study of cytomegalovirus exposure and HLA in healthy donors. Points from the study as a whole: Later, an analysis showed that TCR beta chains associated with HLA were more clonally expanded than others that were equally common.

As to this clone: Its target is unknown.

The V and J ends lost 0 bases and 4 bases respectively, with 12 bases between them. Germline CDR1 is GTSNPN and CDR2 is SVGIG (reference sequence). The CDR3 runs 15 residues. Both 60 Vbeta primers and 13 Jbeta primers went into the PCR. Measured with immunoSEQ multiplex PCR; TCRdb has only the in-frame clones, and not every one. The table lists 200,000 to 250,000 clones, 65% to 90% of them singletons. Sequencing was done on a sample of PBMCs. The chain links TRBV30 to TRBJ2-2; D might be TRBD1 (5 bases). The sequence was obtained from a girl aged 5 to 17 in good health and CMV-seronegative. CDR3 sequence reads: CAWSVTSQVTGELFF. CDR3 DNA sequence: TGTGCCTGGAGTGTAACGTCACAGGTCACCGGGGAGCTGTTTTTT.